These 20 T cell receptor beta chains were all obtained from the same sample, sequenced in a study of CD8+CD57+ T cells in acquired aplastic anemia. TCR beta VDJ and CDR3 profiling used genomic DNA as template. TCRdb itself ran the reads through MiXCR, one entry per CDR3 protein. The sample yields approximately 200,000 distinct CDR3 sequences, about half seen once. An expansion of CD8+CD57+ cells by flow cytometry had been shown in patients chosen for sequencing. The sequenced sample consisted of sorted CD4+, CD8+, or CD8+CD57+ T cells (not recorded which) from PBMCs. These receptor sequences come from a human donor with aplastic anemia.

CDR3 DNA: TGTGCCAGCGGCCTCACCCAAGAGACCCAGTACTTC. Translation gives CASGLTQETQYF. The V call is TRBV7-2, the J call TRBJ2-5; unclear D gene. Germline assignment: CDR1 SGHTA and CDR2 FQGNSA. The CDR3 contains 12 residues. V was clipped by 8 bases and J by 1 base, with 8 bases between them. The complete variable domain, with remaining parts taken from reference TRBV7-2 and TRBJ2-5, reads GAGVSQSPSNKVTEKGKDVELRCDPISGHTALYWYRQSLGQGLEFLIYFQGNSAPDKSGLPSDRFSAERTGGSVSTLTIQRTQQEDSAVYLCASGLTQETQYFGPGTRLLVL.

This clonotype was found once. At one end the junction does not follow the germline gene, possibly because of a read error. This chain connects TRBV20-1 to TRBJ2-3; D uncertain. This CDR3 is built from 14 residues. The germline V gene has CDR1 DFQATT and CDR2 SNEGSKA (reference sequence). The CDR3 coding sequence is TGCAGTGCTAGACGCACTGCTAGTACAGATGCGCAGTATTTT. It yields the protein CSARRTASTDAQYF.

A few counts support this clonotype. The V and J genes are TRBV7-2 and TRBJ2-7; 7 nucleotides match TRBD1. The V gene end was trimmed by 3 bases and the J gene end by 3 bases; junction bases not matched to a gene: 8. This CDR3 contains 15 residues. The germline CDR1 and CDR2 sequences are SGHTA and FQGNSA. The CDR3: CASSFLGQRVYEQYF. The CDR3 DNA is TGTGCCAGCAGCTTCTTGGGACAGCGAGTCTACGAGCAGTACTTC.

The chain joins TRBV2 to TRBJ1-5; a possible D gene is TRBD1 (5 bases). The CDR3 covers 14 residues. Germline assignment: CDR1 SNHLY and CDR2 FYNNEI. V was trimmed by 8 bases and J by 9 bases, leaving 20 bases between them. The CDR3 bases are TGTGCCAGCGGGGACGGCCCGTTACTCTGGCCCCAGCATTTT. Its translation is CASGDGPLLWPQHF.

J is TRBJ1-5 and V is TRBV20-1; D not resolved. Germline assignment: CDR1 DFQATT and CDR2 SNEGSKA (reference sequence). The CDR3 covers 14 residues. Deletions cut 0 bases from V and 0 bases from J, with 6 bases between. CDR3 nucleotide sequence: TGCAGTGCTAGAGAAGGGCATAGCAATCAGCCCCAGCATTTT. It yields the protein CSAREGHSNQPQHF.

The chain employs TRBV29-1 and TRBJ2-5; no definite D call. Between the trimmed V and J ends, which lost 6 bases and 5 bases, there was a span of 13 bases. Germline V gene sequence: CDR1 SQVTM, CDR2 ANQGSEA. The CDR3 covers 12 residues. DNA of the CDR3: TGCAGCGTCTACGTGGGCGCGGAGACCCAGTACTTC. This sequence encodes CSVYVGAETQYF.

The gene calls are TRBV6-2 or TRBV6-3 and TRBJ1-2; 8 bases fit TRBD1. The CDR3 is 16 amino acids. In germline, CDR1 is MNHEY, CDR2 SVGEGT. V lost 5 bases and J lost 4; bases outside the gene matches: 12. Here the CDR3 DNA reads TGTGCCAGCAGTACGACACAGGGGGAGAGCCCCTATGGCTACACCTTC. Translation gives CASSTTQGESPYGYTF.

The chain uses TRBV7-6 and TRBJ2-7; 11 bases match TRBD2. Trimming at V came to 1 base and at J to 0 bases, leaving 8 bases not matched to a gene. Germline V CDR1 and CDR2: SGHVS, FNYEAQ. This CDR3 comprises 18 residues. CDR3 sequence: CASSLGTFSGGASYEQYF. The CDR3 bases are TGTGCCAGCAGCTTAGGAACCTTTAGCGGGGGGGCCTCCTACGAGCAGTACTTC. Full variable domain (rest looked up from reference TRBV7-6 and TRBJ2-7): GAGVSQSPRYKVTKRGQDVALRCDPISGHVSLYWYRQALGQGPEFLTYFNYEAQQDKSGLPNDRFSAERPEGSISTLTIQRTEQRDSAMYRCASSLGTFSGGASYEQYFGPGTRLTVT.

This chain joins TRBV24-1 and TRBJ2-1; D is unresolved. This CDR3 spans 14 amino acids. Germline V gene data show CDR1 as KGHDR and CDR2 as SFDVKD. Trimming removed 3 bases from V and 2 bases from J, with 7 bases in between. For the CDR3, the DNA is TGTGCCACCAGTGATGGGGTAACCTACAATGAGCAGTTCTTC. It is translated as CATSDGVTYNEQFF.

The chain is built from TRBV12-3 or TRBV12-4 and TRBJ2-1; D may match TRBD1 or TRBD2 (6 bases each). The CDR3 consists of 11 residues. Trimming cost V 6 bases and J 12 bases, with 12 bases left between them. CDR3 bases: TGTGCCAGCAGACCGGAGGGGGTGCAGTTCTTC. Its protein product is CASRPEGVQFF.

The table lists this clonotype with many counts. The V and J genes are TRBV11-2 and TRBJ1-1; TRBD1 aligns across 7 bases. Trimming took 3 bases from V and 4 from J; bases not matched to a gene: 2. Per the germline V gene, CDR1 is SGHAT and CDR2 is FQNNGV. The CDR3 runs 13 residues. The CDR3 DNA is TGTGCCAGCAGCTTTGGGACAGCCACTGAAGCTTTCTTT. Its translation is CASSFGTATEAFF.

The chain recombines TRBV29-1 with TRBJ2-1; TRBD2 agrees at 8 bases. The CDR3 spans 13 residues. V dropped 3 bases and J dropped 6; count of bases not matched to a gene: 4. Germline V gives CDR1 SQVTM, CDR2 ANQGSEA. Here the CDR3 reads CSVEGGRTNEQFF. DNA for the CDR3: TGCAGCGTTGAGGGCGGGAGGACCAATGAGCAGTTCTTC.

The rearrangement uses TRBV5-6 and TRBJ2-5, with 7 bases matching TRBD1. This CDR3 is 15 amino acids long. Germline lookup yields CDR1 SGHDT and CDR2 YYEEEE. Losses at the gene ends were 4 bases for V and 2 bases for J; bases not matched to a gene: 8. The chain's CDR3 is CASSLMGDSQETQYF. For the CDR3, the DNA is TGTGCCAGCAGCCTCATGGGGGACAGTCAAGAGACCCAGTACTTC. Variable domain in full (rest from reference TRBV5-6 and TRBJ2-5): DAGVTQSPTHLIKTRGQQVTLRCSPKSGHDTVSWYQQALGQGPQFIFQYYEEEERQRGNFPDRFSGHQFPNYSSELNVNALLLGDSALYLCASSLMGDSQETQYFGPGTRLLVL.

In this sample, this clonotype turned up many times. The V and J genes are TRBV12-3 or TRBV12-4 and TRBJ1-2; no firm D call. The CDR3 loop spans 12 amino acids. The V gene lost 6 bases and the J gene lost 1 base, with 6 bases spanning the gap. The DNA for the CDR3 is TGTGCCAGCAGCACCAGTAACTATGGCTACACCTTC. Amino acid sequence: CASSTSNYGYTF.

This clonotype occurred many times. V is TRBV19 and J is TRBJ1-5; 7 bases are a match to TRBD1. This CDR3 is 18 amino acids long. V dropped 7 bases and J dropped 0; count of bases not matched to a gene: 15. Germline CDR1 is LNHDA and CDR2 is SQIVND (reference sequence). The CDR3 loop is CASIDREEMRYSNQPQHF. The CDR3 DNA is TGTGCCAGTATCGACAGGGAAGAGATGCGGTATAGCAATCAGCCCCAGCATTTT.

CDR3 bases: TGCAGCGTAACAGGGAGGAGCACTGAAGCTTTCTTT. Translation gives CSVTGRSTEAFF. J is TRBJ1-1 and V is TRBV29-1; possibly TRBD1 for D (6 bases). CDR1 and CDR2 (germline): SQVTM, ANQGSEA. Trimming took off 6 bases at V and 4 bases at J, with 12 bases between the two ends. The length of the CDR3 is 12 residues.

V is TRBV7-2 and J is TRBJ2-3, with D possibly TRBD1 on 5 matching bases. Germline V CDR1 and CDR2: SGHTA, FQGNSA. The CDR3 runs 15 residues. V was clipped by 1 base and J by 4 bases, with 12 bases between them. CDR3 residues: CASSLVRVGPDTQYF. CDR3 DNA sequence: TGTGCCAGCAGCTTAGTCAGGGTGGGTCCAGATACGCAGTATTTT.

This chain links TRBV29-1 with TRBJ1-2; D is undetermined. V dropped 4 bases and J dropped 8 bases, with 17 bases sitting between them. Germline values: CDR1 SQVTM, CDR2 ANQGSEA. This CDR3 is 13 amino acids long. The CDR3 sequence: CSVVPQIGHGYTF. As DNA, the CDR3 is TGCAGCGTTGTTCCCCAGATCGGCCACGGCTACACCTTC.

This clonotype showed up many times. The chain uses TRBV12-3 or TRBV12-4 and TRBJ1-4; the D gene is possibly TRBD1 (5 bases). CDR3 length: 16 residues. Trimming took off 4 bases at V and 0 bases at J, with 12 bases between the two ends. CDR3 sequence (DNA): TGTGCCAGCAGTTATGGGGACGCTTCAACTAATGAAAAACTGTTTTTT. This codes for CASSYGDASTNEKLFF.

This clonotype was picked up many times. V and J are TRBV2 and TRBJ2-1, with a tentative D call TRBD1 (5 bases). The V end lost 2 bases, the J end lost 8 bases, and 13 bases lay between the germline ends. Germline V gene sequence: CDR1 SNHLY, CDR2 FYNNEI. The CDR3 extends over 14 amino acids. CDR3 region: CASSELAGLHEQFF. The CDR3 bases are TGTGCCAGCAGTGAACTTGCAGGGCTCCATGAGCAGTTCTTC. Complete variable domain (other parts from reference TRBV2 and TRBJ2-1): EPEVTQTPSHQVTQMGQEVILRCVPISNHLYFYWYRQILGQKVEFLVSFYNNEISEKSEIFDDQFSVERPDGSNFTLKIRSTKLEDSAMYFCASSELAGLHEQFFGPGTRLTVL.